This is a list of T cell receptor beta chains from one sample in a study of a mutant IDH1 vaccine in newly diagnosed glioma. The antigens of these receptors remain unknown. Profiling relied on immunoSEQ multiplex PCR, and the TCRdb table lists in-frame clones only, not all of them. The data contain roughly 60,000 clones, 65% to 75% of them singletons. Specimen: PBMCs, collected from a glioma patient whose treatment included an IDH1 peptide vaccine. Receptor source: a middle-aged man with glioma. CDR3s include the opening cysteine and the closing phenylalanine or tryptophan. The D gene is left open where the match is weak. Clone size is stated in some rows and not others, as once, few, many or a class when expanded.

v_call	d_call	clone_size	j_call	cdr3_nt	cdr3_aa
TRBV29-1	.	.	TRBJ2-2	TGCAGCGTAAGAGACAAGCCGAACACCGGGGAGCTGTTTTTT	CSVRDKPNTGELFF
TRBV6-1	.	few	TRBJ1-4	TGTGCTACCGAAGAGCGAACTAATGAAAAACTGTTTTTT	CATEERTNEKLFF
TRBV9	TRBD1	few	TRBJ2-5	TGTGCCAGCAGCCCCCCCGGGACAGGGGATCGAGAGACCCAGTACTTC	CASSPPGTGDRETQYF
TRBV6-5	.	few	TRBJ1-1	TGTGCCAGCAGTTACTCCGATGGGGATACTGAAGCTTTCTTT	CASSYSDGDTEAFF
TRBV4-2	TRBD1	.	TRBJ2-7	TGTGCCAGCAGCCAAGATCACAGGGGGTACCTCCCCCACGAGCAGTACTTC	CASSQDHRGYLPHEQYF
TRBV5-1	TRBD1	.	TRBJ2-7	TGCGCCAGCAGCTTGTTGGGACAGGGTAACGAGCAGTACTTC	CASSLLGQGNEQYF
TRBV19	.	.	TRBJ1-5	TGTGCCAGTTTCCGGGACAGCAATCAGCCCCAGCATTTT	CASFRDSNQPQHF
TRBV7-8	TRBD1	.	TRBJ1-2	TGTGCCAGCAGCCCCCCCGGGACAGGGAATGGCTACACCTTC	CASSPPGTGNGYTF
TRBV5-1	.	.	TRBJ2-1	TGCGCCAGCAGCTCAAATGGACAAGCTAGGGATGAGCAGTTCTTC	CASSSNGQARDEQFF
TRBV9	.	.	TRBJ2-7	TGTGCCAGCAGCGTAGGGGGGTCGGAAGAGCAGTACTTC	CASSVGGSEEQYF
TRBV4-1	.	once	TRBJ2-2	TGCGCCAGCAGCCAAGGGCCGGGGGTCCTCGGGGAGCTGTTTTTT	CASSQGPGVLGELFF
TRBV27	.	.	TRBJ2-1	TGTGCCAGCAGTCCCGGGGCAGGAATTTACAATGAGCAGTTCTTC	CASSPGAGIYNEQFF
TRBV10-3	TRBD2	.	TRBJ2-7	TGTGCCATCAGTGAAGCGGGGGGGCCCGAGCAGTACTTC	CAISEAGGPEQYF
TRBV30	TRBD2	once	TRBJ2-7	TGTGCTGGGGGACTAGCGGGGGGCACCTACGAGCAGTACTTC	CAGGLAGGTYEQYF